Below are 21 T cell receptor beta chains sequenced from a single sample in a study of identical twins. TCRdb independently ran MiXCR on the 5' RACE reads; one entry per CDR3 protein. The sample lists 640,000 or so distinct CDR3 sequences, roughly 6.2% occurring once. The sequenced material came from naive T cells sorted from blood. Receptor source: a man between 18 and 35 years old in good health.

At least ten counts were recorded for this clonotype. The chain has TRBV27 and TRBJ2-5; no clear D gene. CDR3 size: 14 residues. Germline V gene sequence: CDR1 MNHEY, CDR2 SMNVEV (reference sequence). V lost 2 bases and J lost 4, with 11 bases in between. DNA for the CDR3: TGTGCCAGCAGTTTAAGTTCGGGTGGAGAGACCCAGTACTTC. Translating gives CASSLSSGGETQYF.

There are many counts of this clonotype. The chain joins TRBV4-1 to TRBJ2-2; D remains ambiguous. Trimming cost V 1 base and J 5 bases, with 8 bases left between them. Germline CDR1 reads MGHRA; CDR2 reads YSYEKL. This CDR3 region has 14 residues. The DNA for the CDR3 is TGCGCCAGCAGCCAAGTGGGGTTAACCGGGGAGCTGTTTTTT. Its protein product is CASSQVGLTGELFF.

This clonotype occurred many times. The genes are TRBV5-4 and TRBJ2-1; D perhaps matches TRBD2 (6 bases). The CDR3 has 13 residues. Germline V gene lookup returns CDR1 SGHNT and CDR2 YYREEE (reference sequence). V was pared by 0 bases and J by 10 bases, with 11 bases between. The CDR3 sequence: CASSLVAAGEQFF. The CDR3 nucleotides read TGTGCCAGCAGCTTGGTGGCGGCGGGGGAGCAGTTCTTC.

The rearrangement uses TRBV11-2 and TRBJ2-7; TRBD2 matches at 9 bases. V shed 0 bases and J 2 bases; nucleotides not matched to a gene: 5. The CDR3 is 16 residues long. Looked up from germline, CDR1 is SGHAT and CDR2 is FQNNGV. CDR3 sequence (DNA): TGTGCCAGCAGCTTAGATTTGGGACTAGCTACCTACGAGCAGTACGTC. Translation: CASSLDLGLATYEQYV.

This clonotype came up a few times. The chain links TRBV5-1 to TRBJ1-4; 7 bases line up with TRBD1. V shed 3 bases, J shed 10 bases, and the junction held 12 bases outside the gene matches. CDR1 and CDR2 (germline): SGHRS, YFSETQ. CDR3 length: 15 residues. The CDR3 loop is CASSWDGVGQAKLFF. CDR3 nucleotide sequence: TGCGCCAGCAGCTGGGATGGGGTCGGACAGGCAAAACTGTTTTTT.

This clonotype was seen only a few times. This chain joins TRBV7-2 and TRBJ2-3; D is possibly TRBD2 (5 bases). The germline gives CDR1 SGHTA, CDR2 FQGNSA. The CDR3 is made up of 18 amino acids. The V end was cut by 0 bases, the J end by 5 bases, with 21 bases between. CDR3 loop: CASSLAVIFGIDKDTQYF. The CDR3 DNA follows: TGTGCCAGCAGCTTAGCCGTCATTTTCGGGATTGATAAAGATACGCAGTATTTT.

This clonotype occurred many times. The genes are TRBV27 and TRBJ2-2; D call uncertain. V lost 6 bases to trimming and J lost 6 bases, with 8 bases between them. Germline lookup yields CDR1 MNHEY and CDR2 SMNVEV (reference sequence). The CDR3 runs 12 residues. In DNA, the CDR3 is TGTGCCAGCAGCCGAGCCGCCGGGGAGCTGTTTTTT. This encodes CASSRAAGELFF.

This clonotype was recorded at least ten times. The chain links TRBV7-8 to TRBJ2-1; TRBD2 aligns across 7 bases. The junction had 9 bases not matched to a gene; V was cut back by 3 bases and J by 4 bases. Germline V lookup: CDR1 SGHVS, CDR2 FQNEAQ. The CDR3 contains 16 residues. This CDR3 is CASSFLTSTYYNEQFF. CDR3 DNA: TGTGCCAGCAGCTTCTTGACTAGCACTTATTACAATGAGCAGTTCTTC.

This sequence joins TRBV12-3 or TRBV12-4 and TRBJ1-1; D gene unclear. This CDR3 comprises 15 residues. The germline V and J ends were trimmed by 3 bases and 3 bases, with 14 bases remaining between them. DNA for the CDR3: TGTGCCAGCAGTTTGTGGCAGTCAGCCCACACTGAAGCTTTCTTT. Its translation: CASSLWQSAHTEAFF.

This clonotype occurred a few times. This chain connects TRBV6-2 or TRBV6-3 to TRBJ1-5, with D possibly TRBD1 on 5 matching bases. The ends were cut back, 5 bases at V and 3 bases at J, with 14 bases in the middle. Germline assignment: CDR1 MNHEY and CDR2 SVGEGT. This CDR3 has 15 residues. The chain's CDR3 is CASSQLRDLNQPQHF. The CDR3 coding sequence is TGTGCCAGCAGTCAACTGCGGGACCTCAATCAGCCCCAGCATTTT.

This clonotype was counted only a few times. The V gene is TRBV6-5, the J gene TRBJ2-1; TRBD2 agrees at 7 bases. The CDR3 totals 15 residues. CDR1 and CDR2 (germline): MNHEY, SVGAGI. V lost 2 bases, J lost 7 bases, and 8 bases stayed unmatched. The DNA of the CDR3 is TGTGCCAGCAGTTACCCGCCTGAGGGAGGGAATGAGCAGTTCTTC. Translation gives CASSYPPEGGNEQFF.

There are a few counts of this clonotype. The CDR3 nucleotides read TGTGCCAGCAGTGGGGGGGTGCTCACAGATACGCAGTATTTT. Translated, it gives CASSGGVLTDTQYF. The chain is built from TRBV25-1 and TRBJ2-3, with TRBD2 as a possible D gene (6 bases). Trimming left V 4 bases short and J 2 bases short, with 10 bases between. CDR3 length: 14 residues. Germline assignment: CDR1 MGHDK and CDR2 SYGVNS.

The gene calls are TRBV12-3 or TRBV12-4 and TRBJ2-7, with 7 bases lining up with TRBD2. There are 15 residues in the CDR3. V shed 0 bases and J 6 bases; nucleotides not matched to a gene: 8. CDR3 in DNA: TGTGCCAGCAGTTTAGCGGGAGGGCCCCAAGGCGAGCAGTACTTC. This translates into CASSLAGGPQGEQYF.

The chain employs TRBV5-1 and TRBJ2-1; D unresolved. Germline loops: CDR1 SGHRS, CDR2 YFSETQ. V was clipped by 5 bases and J by 8 bases, with 8 bases between them. The CDR3 totals 11 residues. The CDR3 nucleotides read TGCGCCAGCAGATTAGCCCATGAGCAGTTCTTC. Translation: CASRLAHEQFF.

This chain joins TRBV11-2 and TRBJ2-2; possible D gene TRBD2, 6 bases. The CDR3 length is 19 residues. Germline V gives CDR1 SGHAT, CDR2 FQNNGV. Trimming removed 3 bases at V and 2 bases at J, with 22 bases between. CDR3 loop: CASSLVGAKASANTGELFF. The CDR3 nucleotides are TGTGCCAGCAGCTTGGTTGGGGCCAAAGCTAGCGCCAACACCGGGGAGCTGTTTTTT.

This clonotype was detected many times. The CDR3 region is CASSVRLAGINEQFF. CDR3 bases: TGTGCCAGCAGCGTAAGACTAGCGGGAATCAATGAGCAGTTCTTC. V and J are TRBV9 and TRBJ2-1; 11 bases fit TRBD2. This CDR3 contains 15 residues. J gave up 6 bases and V 1 base, and 3 bases lay outside the gene matches. CDR1 SGDLS and CDR2 YYNGEE come from the germline V gene.

This clonotype was detected ten times or more. V gene TRBV20-1 combines with J gene TRBJ2-1; 10 nucleotides line up with TRBD2. There are 15 residues in the CDR3. Germline-derived CDR1 and CDR2 are DFQATT and SNEGSKA (reference sequence). The V and J ends lost 1 base and 4 bases, in that order; junction bases with no gene match: 4. CDR3 DNA sequence: TGCAGTGCTAGAGGGATGACTAGCGGGTACAATGAGCAGTTCTTC. Encoded protein: CSARGMTSGYNEQFF.

Ten or more counts support this clonotype. The V gene is TRBV24-1, the J gene TRBJ2-1; no clear D. The CDR3 runs to 13 residues. V was clipped by 4 bases and J by 9 bases, with 12 bases between them. Germline CDR1 and CDR2: KGHDR and SFDVKD. CDR3 DNA sequence: TGTGCCACCAGTGACCCCGGTTCGGGTGAGCAGTTCTTC. This sequence encodes CATSDPGSGEQFF.

The chain couples TRBV3-1 to TRBJ2-1, with 14 bases fitting TRBD2. Germline V gene data show CDR1 as LGHDT and CDR2 as YNNKEL (reference sequence). J lost 8 bases, V lost 1 base, and 7 bases had no gene match. The length of the CDR3 is 17 residues. The CDR3 nucleotides read TGTGCCAGCAGCCAAGTGGGACTAGCGGGAGCTTTTGATGAGCAGTTCTTC. Translating gives CASSQVGLAGAFDEQFF.

This clonotype showed up many times. J is TRBJ2-1 and V is TRBV20-1; D remains ambiguous. V lost 1 base and J lost 8, with 12 bases in between. The germline gives CDR1 DFQATT, CDR2 SNEGSKA (reference sequence). This CDR3 has 13 amino acids. CDR3 DNA: TGCAGTGCTAGAGGTCGGTGGGGTCATGAGCAGTTCTTC. It is translated as CSARGRWGHEQFF.

This clonotype was seen many times. This chain uses TRBV10-3 with TRBJ1-1, with 7 bases matching TRBD1. Germline CDR1 is ENHRY and CDR2 is SYGVKD. V shed 5 bases, J shed 4 bases, and the junction held 7 bases outside the gene matches. The CDR3 consists of 14 residues. Here the CDR3 DNA reads TGTGCCATCAGTCAAGACAGGGTCGGCACTGAAGCTTTCTTT. The encoded protein is CAISQDRVGTEAFF.